Listed here is a single T cell receptor beta chain. The antigen this receptor binds is unknown. No per-base quality is available; no much larger clone lies one base away. This sample stems from a study of T-cell reconstitution after alpha-beta-depleted transplantation in children (dated by TCRdb to 2016 to 2017). Broadly, across the study: T-cell immune reconstitution after TCRalphabeta/CD19-depleted allogeneic hematopoietic cell transplantation in children was quantitatively tracked in the study by means of TCR repertoire profiling. Results the study describes overall, beyond this receptor: Over subsequent months, a decline in hyperexpanded clone frequencies was noted, and after one year, T-cell counts and TCRbeta diversity were mostly ascribed to newly produced T cells. Apparently early alphabetaT-cell count recovery about two months after transplant reportedly relied on only several hundred rapidly expanded clones derived from non-depleted graft cells. In some patients, the high TCRbeta diversity seen at day 60 was put down to recipient T cells and intrathymic progenitors that had survived conditioning.

This sample's treatment or condition label indicates: allogeneic hematopoietic cell transplantation with graft depleted of TCRalphabeta T cells and CD19 B cells. TCRalphabeta/CD19-depleted allogeneic hematopoietic cell grafts were given to the transplant recipients, all of whom were children. Ends trimmed: V by 4 bases, J by 2 bases; bases unmatched to a gene: 2. The germline V gene provides CDR1 ENHRY and CDR2 SYGVKD. The CDR3 numbers 14 residues from cysteine through phenylalanine. Here the CDR3 DNA is all that survives: 42 bases in frame from base 1. Library preparation employed PCR. Sequencer: Illumina HiSeq 2500. To normalize quantification of the TCRbeta repertoire, the TCR libraries were built with molecular barcoding that relied on unique molecular identifiers. Clones were called with MiXCR by TCRdb after fastp trimmed the public reads at Q25, and only in-frame beta chains were retained. Duplicate CDR3 protein sequences are folded into a single record with the most common DNA and genes. Across this sample there are 330,000 or so distinct CDR3 sequences, with about a tenth seen only once. Of the sample, 7.5% falls within the top ten clones.

The chain employs TRBV10-3 and TRBJ2-7, and TRBD2 matches 10 of the central bases. The sequencing here drew on PBMCs, taken before TCRalphabeta/CD19-depleted stem cell transplant. The source of this sequence is a boy in the first two years of life with acute myeloid leukemia, due to receive a stem cell transplant. The bases read TGTGCCATCAGTGCCGGGACTAGCGCCTACGAGCAGTACTTC. Its coded protein is CAISAGTSAYEQYF.